Listed below are T cell receptor beta chains from one sample, sequenced in a study of T-cell reconstitution after alpha-beta-depleted transplantation in children. TCRdb recomputed calls from the PCR reads with MiXCR, one row per CDR3 protein. The data contain about 170,000 distinct CDR3 sequences, approximately 12% of them singletons. This material consisted of PBMCs, taken before TCRalphabeta/CD19-depleted stem cell transplant. The receptors originated from a boy aged 2-15 years with acute myeloid leukemia, due to receive a stem cell transplant. The CDR3 runs from the conserved cysteine through the conserved F or W. The order of the fields is V gene, D gene, J gene, clone size, CDR3 protein, CDR3 DNA. The D gene is left open where the match is weak. Size values are once, few and many counts, or a class for expanded clones, and some rows have none.

V: TRBV6-5
D: -
J: TRBJ2-3
size: many
CDR3: CASSYSNPDTQYF
DNA: TGTGCCAGCAGTTACTCGAACCCGGATACGCAGTATTTT

V: TRBV6-1
D: -
J: TRBJ1-2
size: many
CDR3: CASSLRIRDYGYTF
DNA: TGTGCCAGCAGCCTCAGGATCAGGGATTATGGCTACACCTTC

V: TRBV2
D: TRBD2
J: TRBJ2-2
size: many
CDR3: CASSRRELAGGPGGELFF
DNA: TGTGCCAGCAGTCGACGGGAACTAGCGGGAGGGCCTGGCGGGGAGCTGTTTTTT

V: TRBV10-3
D: -
J: TRBJ2-3
size: many
CDR3: CAISESSVFRASGPTDTQYF
DNA: TGTGCCATCAGTGAGTCTAGTGTTTTTAGAGCCTCGGGCCCCACAGATACGCAGTATTTT

V: TRBV20-1
D: -
J: TRBJ2-1
size: many
CDR3: CSARDPFLSYNEQFF
DNA: TGCAGTGCTAGAGATCCCTTTCTCTCCTACAATGAGCAGTTCTTC

V: TRBV19
D: -
J: TRBJ1-1
size: -
CDR3: CASSMVTLNTEAFF
DNA: TGTGCCAGTAGTATGGTAACGCTGAACACTGAAGCTTTCTTT

V: TRBV28
D: -
J: TRBJ2-3
size: many
CDR3: CASSPVEGRGTDTQYF
DNA: TGTGCCAGCAGTCCGGTGGAGGGCCGGGGCACAGATACGCAGTATTTT

V: TRBV5-1
D: -
J: TRBJ1-4
size: many
CDR3: CASSWDTTNEKLFF
DNA: TGCGCCAGCAGCTGGGACACAACTAATGAAAAACTGTTTTTT

V: TRBV12-3/TRBV12-4
D: TRBD1
J: TRBJ2-3
size: -
CDR3: CASRPLDRGITDTQYF
DNA: TGTGCCAGCAGACCTCTAGACAGGGGCATCACAGATACGCAGTATTTT

V: TRBV20-1
D: -
J: TRBJ1-4
size: many
CDR3: CSARRVLGEKLFF
DNA: TGCAGTGCTAGACGGGTTCTTGGTGAAAAACTGTTTTTT

V: TRBV15
D: TRBD1
J: TRBJ2-3
size: many
CDR3: CATSTTRDRGEDTQYF
DNA: TGTGCCACCAGCACAACCCGGGACAGGGGAGAAGATACGCAGTATTTT

V: TRBV7-2
D: TRBD1
J: TRBJ2-4
size: many
CDR3: CASSSQGAEAKNIQYF
DNA: TGTGCCAGCAGCTCCCAGGGGGCGGAAGCCAAAAACATTCAGTACTTC

V: TRBV12-3/TRBV12-4
D: -
J: TRBJ1-3
size: -
CDR3: CASRPLFSGNSGNTIYF
DNA: TGTGCCAGCAGACCTTTATTCTCGGGGAACTCTGGAAACACCATATATTTT

V: TRBV29-1
D: TRBD1
J: TRBJ2-1
size: many
CDR3: CSGVTGYANEQFF
DNA: TGCAGCGGCGTGACAGGGTATGCCAATGAGCAGTTCTTC

V: TRBV11-2
D: TRBD2
J: TRBJ2-7
size: -
CDR3: CASSLELAGSEQYF
DNA: TGTGCCAGCAGCTTAGAACTAGCGGGATCAGAGCAGTACTTC

V: TRBV27
D: -
J: TRBJ2-1
size: many
CDR3: CASSLTAGGAYNEQFF
DNA: TGTGCCAGCAGCCTAACAGCGGGCGGAGCCTACAATGAGCAGTTCTTC

V: TRBV7-6
D: -
J: TRBJ1-3
size: -
CDR3: CASSLEGADRGNTIYF
DNA: TGTGCCAGCAGCTTAGAGGGCGCCGACAGAGGAAACACCATATATTTT

V: TRBV28
D: TRBD2
J: TRBJ2-3
size: many
CDR3: CASSLFSSGPRADTQYF
DNA: TGTGCCAGCAGTTTATTTTCTAGCGGCCCTAGGGCAGATACGCAGTATTTT

V: TRBV7-6
D: -
J: TRBJ2-2
size: -
CDR3: CASSFLGQNTGELFF
DNA: TGTGCCAGCAGCTTTCTGGGACAGAACACCGGGGAGCTGTTTTTT

V: TRBV29-1
D: -
J: TRBJ1-3
size: many
CDR3: CSVLFYPGNTIYF
DNA: TGCAGCGTCCTTTTTTATCCTGGAAACACCATATATTTT

V: TRBV5-5
D: -
J: TRBJ1-2
size: many
CDR3: CASSPWQNYGYTF
DNA: TGTGCCAGCAGCCCGTGGCAGAACTATGGCTACACCTTC

V: TRBV24-1
D: TRBD2
J: TRBJ2-1
size: many
CDR3: CATSDPTSGRYEQFF
DNA: TGTGCCACCAGTGATCCGACTAGCGGGAGATATGAGCAGTTCTTC

V: TRBV7-2
D: TRBD2
J: TRBJ2-5
size: many
CDR3: CASSFTSGGVGETQYF
DNA: TGTGCCAGCAGCTTCACTAGCGGGGGGGTCGGGGAGACCCAGTACTTC

V: TRBV29-1
D: -
J: TRBJ2-5
size: many
CDR3: CSVEQGVAETQYF
DNA: TGCAGCGTTGAGCAGGGAGTAGCGGAGACCCAGTACTTC

V: TRBV12-3/TRBV12-4
D: -
J: TRBJ2-7
size: many
CDR3: CASSLNRVGAEQYF
DNA: TGTGCCAGCAGTTTAAACAGAGTAGGGGCCGAGCAGTACTTC

V: TRBV20-1
D: TRBD1
J: TRBJ1-1
size: many
CDR3: CSANRRGTGGIAEAFF
DNA: TGCAGTGCTAATCGTAGGGGGACAGGGGGCATCGCTGAAGCTTTCTTT

V: TRBV15
D: -
J: TRBJ1-6
size: many
CDR3: CATSNRGNSYNSPLHF
DNA: TGTGCCACCAGCAACAGAGGCAACTCCTATAATTCACCCCTCCACTTT

V: TRBV20-1
D: -
J: TRBJ1-1
size: many
CDR3: CSAPPPSWGTEAFF
DNA: TGCAGTGCCCCACCCCCGTCATGGGGCACTGAAGCTTTCTTT

V: TRBV20-1
D: -
J: TRBJ2-1
size: many
CDR3: CSASAAASSYNEQFF
DNA: TGCAGTGCTAGTGCGGCAGCGAGCTCCTACAATGAGCAGTTCTTC

V: TRBV3-1
D: -
J: TRBJ1-1
size: -
CDR3: CASSPGGMNTEASF
DNA: TGTGCCAGCAGCCCCGGAGGGATGAACACTGAAGCTTCCTTT

V: TRBV20-1
D: -
J: TRBJ2-1
size: many
CDR3: CSARDSIVGAEQFF
DNA: TGCAGTGCTAGAGATTCGATCGTCGGGGCGGAGCAGTTCTTC

V: TRBV20-1
D: -
J: TRBJ2-2
size: many
CDR3: CSARDPAGPGTGELFF
DNA: TGCAGTGCTAGAGATCCTGCAGGGCCAGGCACCGGGGAGCTGTTTTTT

V: TRBV10-3
D: -
J: TRBJ1-2
size: many
CDR3: CAISELGKAYGYTF
DNA: TGTGCCATCAGTGAGTTAGGGAAGGCCTATGGCTACACCTTC

V: TRBV19
D: TRBD2
J: TRBJ2-1
size: many
CDR3: CASSMGSGAEQFF
DNA: TGTGCCAGTAGTATGGGTAGCGGGGCCGAGCAGTTCTTC

V: TRBV10-1
D: -
J: TRBJ2-1
size: many
CDR3: CASSESPPGEQFF
DNA: TGCGCCAGCAGTGAGTCGCCGCCGGGTGAGCAGTTCTTC

V: TRBV20-1
D: TRBD2
J: TRBJ2-5
size: few
CDR3: CSAEPIAGWEGETQYF
DNA: TGCAGTGCCGAACCTATAGCGGGATGGGAGGGAGAGACCCAGTACTTC

V: TRBV4-1
D: -
J: TRBJ2-1
size: many
CDR3: CASSQETYSSYNEQFF
DNA: TGCGCCAGCAGCCAAGAGACGTATAGCTCCTACAATGAGCAGTTCTTC

V: TRBV20-1
D: -
J: TRBJ1-1
size: many
CDR3: CSARGTRRTEAFF
DNA: TGCAGTGCTAGGGGGACCCGAAGGACTGAAGCTTTCTTT

V: TRBV10-1
D: -
J: TRBJ2-5
size: many
CDR3: CASSPAHQETQYF
DNA: TGCGCCAGCAGTCCAGCCCACCAAGAGACCCAGTACTTC

V: TRBV20-1
D: TRBD1
J: TRBJ1-2
size: many
CDR3: CSAKDRAGGYTF
DNA: TGCAGTGCCAAGGACAGGGCGGGTGGCTACACCTTC

V: TRBV5-5
D: -
J: TRBJ1-2
size: many
CDR3: CASSFGAVANYGYTF
DNA: TGTGCCAGCAGCTTCGGGGCCGTAGCTAACTATGGCTACACCTTC

V: TRBV10-1
D: TRBD2
J: TRBJ2-7
size: many
CDR3: CASRDGTSGEQYF
DNA: TGCGCCAGCAGGGATGGGACTAGCGGCGAGCAGTACTTC

V: TRBV27
D: TRBD1
J: TRBJ1-1
size: few
CDR3: CASRRDREENTEAFF
DNA: TGTGCCAGCAGACGGGACAGAGAAGAGAACACTGAAGCTTTCTTT

V: TRBV12-3/TRBV12-4
D: TRBD1
J: TRBJ1-1
size: many
CDR3: CASTPRTGNTEAFF
DNA: TGTGCCAGCACCCCTCGGACAGGGAACACTGAAGCTTTCTTT

V: TRBV6-5
D: -
J: TRBJ1-1
size: many
CDR3: CASSYRGDTEAFF
DNA: TGTGCCAGCAGTTACAGGGGGGACACTGAAGCTTTCTTT

V: TRBV20-1
D: -
J: TRBJ2-1
size: many
CDR3: CSAGPHEQFF
DNA: TGCAGTGCGGGCCCCCATGAGCAGTTCTTC

V: TRBV24-1
D: -
J: TRBJ2-1
size: many
CDR3: CAAGPDGGEQFF
DNA: TGTGCCGCGGGACCCGATGGCGGTGAGCAGTTCTTC

V: TRBV3-1
D: -
J: TRBJ2-7
size: many
CDR3: CASSLGSLSYEQYF
DNA: TGTGCCAGCAGTCTTGGGAGCCTCTCTTACGAGCAGTACTTC

V: TRBV2
D: -
J: TRBJ2-1
size: many
CDR3: CASKLTGEQFF
DNA: TGTGCCAGCAAGTTGACTGGTGAGCAGTTCTTC

V: TRBV7-8
D: -
J: TRBJ2-2
size: many
CDR3: CASSPRRTNTGELFF
DNA: TGTGCCAGCAGCCCCCGACGGACGAACACCGGGGAGCTGTTTTTT

V: TRBV14
D: -
J: TRBJ2-7
size: many
CDR3: CASSGGLLYYEQYF
DNA: TGTGCCAGCAGCGGTGGACTCCTATACTACGAGCAGTACTTC

V: TRBV11-2
D: -
J: TRBJ1-2
size: many
CDR3: CASESGEHYGYTF
DNA: TGTGCCAGCGAGTCAGGGGAGCACTATGGCTACACCTTC

V: TRBV12-3/TRBV12-4
D: -
J: TRBJ2-3
size: many
CDR3: CASSAGTGVGTQYF
DNA: TGTGCCAGCAGTGCCGGGACTGGGGTTGGTACGCAGTATTTT

V: TRBV20-1
D: -
J: TRBJ1-4
size: many
CDR3: CSAWNNEKLFF
DNA: TGCAGTGCGTGGAATAATGAAAAACTGTTTTTT